Given below is one T cell receptor beta chain in context. Its antigen is currently not known. No base-level quality is on record; no much larger clone is a single base apart. The CDR3 sequence holds 15 residues, the cysteine and phenylalanine included. Of all the DNA, just the CDR3 is kept, 45 bases in frame from base 1. The germline V gene (reference sequence) specifies GTSNPN as CDR1 and SVGIG as CDR2. Relative to germline, V is missing 5 bases and J is missing 3 bases, with 5 bases of the junction outside any gene match. This record belongs to a study of response to subunit inactivated influenza vaccine (dated by TCRdb to the late 2010s). Background for the entire study: Deep quantitative T cell receptor repertoire profiling was used in the study to track responses to a trivalent subunit inactivated influenza vaccine.

Findings and caveats that apply to the study as a whole: It was suggested by the authors that each seasonal influenza vaccination may recruit only a limited number of new T cells.

Libraries came from RT-PCR. TCRdb records Illumina HiSeq 2500 as the sequencer. TCRdb reran the public reads through fastp at Q25 and MiXCR, keeping productive beta chains. Records with the same CDR3 protein are collapsed into one entry carrying the most frequent genes and DNA. Here the sample has 630,000 or so distinct CDR3 sequences; approximately 15% occur a single time. The ten largest clones add up to under 14% of the sample. The sample in question was PBMCs from blood, obtained about 12 days after vaccination. The clonotype comes from a middle-aged man who received an inactivated influenza vaccine. Donor details come from another sample of the same person, matched by shared clones. This chain is built from TRBV30 and TRBJ2-6, with 9 bases aligning to TRBD1. The CDR3 in this case is CAWGWTGDGANVLTF. The nucleotide sequence is TGTGCCTGGGGCTGGACAGGGGATGGGGCCAACGTCCTGACTTTC.